Each of the 25 T cell receptor beta chains below was sequenced from the same sample in a study of T cell repertoires in cytomegalovirus infection. TCRdb used MiXCR to reprocess the reads, holding one entry per CDR3 protein. The sample holds around 290,000 distinct CDR3 sequences, 20% to 30% seen once. Sequenced sample: PBMCs. The receptors here all came from a human donor in good health (CMV status not recorded). Some clones in this sample may be carry-over from other donors' samples.

This clonotype was counted a few times. The chain links TRBV28 to TRBJ2-2; TRBD1 aligns across 9 bases. This CDR3 spans 15 amino acids. The J segment lost 2 bases and the V segment lost 10 bases, leaving 8 bases of the junction unmatched. Looked up from germline, CDR1 is MDHEN and CDR2 is SYDVKM. CDR3 nucleotides: TGTGCCATCTCGACACAGGGGGCCAACACCGGGGAGCTGTTTTTT. Its protein is CAISTQGANTGELFF.

This clonotype was counted between two and nine times. The chain combines TRBV7-8 with TRBJ2-7, with 11 bases that match TRBD1. Unmatched junction bases numbered 14, after V lost 5 bases and J lost 2 bases. The CDR3 has 18 amino acids. Germline lookup yields CDR1 SGHVS and CDR2 FQNEAQ. CDR3 region: CASSRRPGQGGLTYEQYF. Here the CDR3 DNA reads TGTGCCAGCAGCCGCAGACCGGGACAGGGGGGACTGACCTACGAGCAGTACTTC. Filled out from reference TRBV7-8 and TRBJ2-7, the complete variable domain reads GAGVSQSPRYKVAKRGQDVALRCDPISGHVSLFWYQQALGQGPEFLTYFQNEAQLDKSGLPSDRFFAERPEGSVSTLKIQRTQQEDSAVYLCASSRRPGQGGLTYEQYFGPGTRLTVT.

In this sample, this clonotype turned up many times. The chain carries TRBV20-1 and TRBJ2-4; 7 nucleotides agree with TRBD2. Germline CDR1 DFQATT, CDR2 SNEGSKA (reference sequence). V was clipped by 0 bases and J by 4 bases; unmatched bases: 9. The CDR3 has 16 residues. The CDR3 protein is CSARETGGGRKNIQYF. The CDR3 coding sequence is TGCAGTGCTAGAGAGACCGGCGGCGGGAGAAAAAACATTCAGTACTTC.

This clonotype was counted at least ten times. This sequence joins TRBV7-2 and TRBJ1-6; 7 bases agree with TRBD1. This CDR3 region has 15 residues. Germline CDR1 and CDR2: SGHTA and FQGNSA. The ends lost 3 bases at V and 7 bases at J; junction bases unmatched: 6. The DNA for the CDR3 is TGTGCCAGCAGCTTGACAGGGAAGGAGAATTCACCCCTCCACTTT. It codes for CASSLTGKENSPLHF.

The chain couples TRBV6-4 to TRBJ2-3, with D possibly matching TRBD2 (6 bases). Trimming cost V 5 bases and J 2 bases, with 11 bases left between them. This CDR3 is built from 14 residues. Germline V gives CDR1 MRHNA, CDR2 SNTAGT. The DNA of the CDR3 is TGTGCCAGCAGTAGGGCTAGCGACACAGATACGCAGTATTTT. This gives the protein CASSRASDTDTQYF.

This chain uses TRBV5-1 with TRBJ2-3; 12 bases agree with TRBD2. Trimming removed 4 bases from V and 0 bases from J; junction bases left unmatched: 3. Germline V gene sequence: CDR1 SGHRS, CDR2 YFSETQ. This CDR3 contains 16 residues. CDR3 bases: TGCGCCAGCAGCGAAGGACTAGCGGGAAGCACAGATACGCAGTATTTT. Translating gives CASSEGLAGSTDTQYF.

This clonotype was detected a few times. The rearrangement links TRBV2 to TRBJ2-5; maybe TRBD1 (6 bases). This CDR3 spans 12 amino acids. Germline V gene lookup returns CDR1 SNHLY and CDR2 FYNNEI. The V gene lost 3 bases and the J gene lost 5 bases, with 7 bases spanning the gap. The CDR3 DNA reads TGTGCCAGCAGTGAGGGGGCCGAGACCCAGTACTTC. This translates into CASSEGAETQYF.

This clonotype was seen more than once but under ten times. This rearrangement joins TRBV7-2 to TRBJ2-7; possibly TRBD2 for D (6 bases). Trimming cost V 1 base and J 4 bases, with 14 bases left between them. Germline V lookup: CDR1 SGHTA, CDR2 FQGNSA. CDR3 length: 15 residues. The CDR3 is CASSLETAGTYEQYF. CDR3 DNA sequence: TGTGCCAGCAGCTTAGAAACGGCCGGGACTTACGAGCAGTACTTC.

This clonotype was counted between two and nine times. The V and J genes are TRBV7-9 and TRBJ1-5; no definite D call. This CDR3 is 14 amino acids long. Germline V gives CDR1 SEHNR, CDR2 FQNEAQ (reference sequence). V shed 1 base and J shed 7 bases, with 11 bases lying between them. CDR3 residues: CASSLEPAGQPQHF. CDR3 coding DNA: TGTGCCAGCAGCTTAGAGCCCGCAGGACAGCCCCAGCATTTT.

The chain links TRBV29-1 to TRBJ2-5, with TRBD1 as a possible D gene (5 bases). This CDR3 has 15 residues. Germline assignment: CDR1 SQVTM and CDR2 ANQGSEA. Trimming stripped 5 bases from V and 1 base from J, with 17 bases between. The DNA for the CDR3 is TGCAGCGTTAGTAAAGACAGAAATACCCAAGAGACCCAGTACTTC. Its translation: CSVSKDRNTQETQYF. Complete variable domain (other parts from reference TRBV29-1 and TRBJ2-5): SAVISQKPSRDICQRGTSLTIQCQVDSQVTMMFWYRQQPGQSLTLIATANQGSEATYESGFVIDKFPISRPNLTFSTLTVSNMSPEDSSIYLCSVSKDRNTQETQYFGPGTRLLVL.

This clonotype was counted ten times or more. V is TRBV7-2 and J is TRBJ2-7; 13 bases map to TRBD2. Germline V CDR1 and CDR2: SGHTA, FQGNSA. Trimming took 1 base from V and 7 from J; bases not matched to a gene: 7. The CDR3 covers 16 residues. This CDR3 is CASSLGLAGGRGEQYF. CDR3 DNA: TGTGCCAGCAGCTTAGGACTAGCGGGAGGAAGAGGGGAGCAGTACTTC.

The chain recombines TRBV23-1 with TRBJ1-5; D not resolved. TRBV23-1 is reported as an ORF; its role is uncertain. Trimming took off 10 bases at V and 0 bases at J, with 16 bases between the two ends. The CDR3 runs to 15 residues. CDR3 in DNA: TGCGCCACCCCAAAGCACCACAATAGCAATCAGCCCCAGCATTTT. Translating it yields CATPKHHNSNQPQHF.

This clonotype was counted a few times. The genes are TRBV6-2 or TRBV6-3 and TRBJ2-7, with 10 nucleotides matching TRBD2. There are 15 residues in the CDR3. From germline, CDR1 is MNHEY and CDR2 SVGEGT. V shed 5 bases, J shed 1 base, and the junction held 5 bases outside the gene matches. The CDR3 DNA sequence: TGTGCCAGCAGTCGTTCTAGCGGGGGTTCCTACGAGCAGTACTTC. Translating it yields CASSRSSGGSYEQYF.

This clonotype was picked up many times. The V and J genes are TRBV7-2 and TRBJ2-3, with TRBD1 as a possible D gene (6 bases). The CDR3 contains 14 residues. V shed 1 base and J shed 2 bases, with 7 bases lying between them. Germline CDR1 and CDR2: SGHTA and FQGNSA. CDR3 residues: CASSLGDNTDTQYF. CDR3 DNA: TGTGCCAGCAGCTTAGGGGACAACACAGATACGCAGTATTTT.

A word on this clonotype: A much larger clone differs from this one at a single base, so this may be a read error. As the CDR3 is not closed by the conserved phenylalanine or tryptophan, this likely results from a read error. The V call is TRBV6-6, the J call TRBJ2-1; 16 bases map to TRBD2. The germline CDR1 and CDR2 sequences are MNHNY and SVGAGI (reference sequence). V lost 5 bases to trimming and J lost 10 bases; unmatched junction nucleotides: 8. This CDR3 has 16 residues. The CDR3 loop is CASSGWGLAGGKEQFY. CDR3 sequence (DNA): TGTGCCAGCAGTGGGTGGGGACTAGCGGGAGGGAAGGAGCAGTTCTAC.

There are many counts of this clonotype. The CDR3 sequence is CASEIFSGSPIGHNEQFF. The DNA for the CDR3 is TGTGCCAGCGAGATCTTCAGCGGGAGCCCCATAGGGCACAATGAGCAGTTCTTC. The chain uses TRBV2 and TRBJ2-1; 8 positions match TRBD2. V lost 8 bases, J lost 5 bases, and 20 bases stayed unmatched. CDR1 SNHLY and CDR2 FYNNEI come from the germline V gene. The CDR3 is 18 residues long. The entire variable domain, with the rest obtained from reference TRBV2 and TRBJ2-1, is as follows: EPEVTQTPSHQVTQMGQEVILRCVPISNHLYFYWYRQILGQKVEFLVSFYNNEISEKSEIFDDQFSVERPDGSNFTLKIRSTKLEDSAMYFCASEIFSGSPIGHNEQFFGPGTRLTVL.

This clonotype was found a few times. The V call is TRBV28, the J call TRBJ1-2, with TRBD1 identical over 8 bases. Germline CDR1 and CDR2: MDHEN and SYDVKM. V lost 4 bases, J lost 4 bases, and 5 bases stayed unmatched. The CDR3 runs 14 residues. CDR3 loop: CASSSGGLAYGYTF. CDR3 nucleotides: TGTGCCAGCAGTTCAGGGGGCCTGGCCTATGGCTACACCTTC.

The sample holds a few counts of this clonotype. The rearrangement uses TRBV7-2 and TRBJ2-7; the match to TRBD2 covers 9 bases. J was trimmed by 12 bases and V by 4 bases; bases with no gene match: 16. The CDR3 loop spans 15 amino acids. Germline V CDR1 and CDR2: SGHTA, FQGNSA. CDR3 residues: CASSSRLAASLGAYF. Here the CDR3 DNA reads TGTGCCAGCAGCTCCCGACTAGCGGCCTCCCTGGGGGCGTACTTC.

This clonotype was recorded many times. This chain connects TRBV7-2 to TRBJ2-3; D gene uncertain. The CDR3 extends over 14 amino acids. V gave up 5 bases and J gave up 6 bases, with 15 bases separating them. Germline values: CDR1 SGHTA, CDR2 FQGNSA. The CDR3 nucleotides read TGTGCCAGCAGCGTTAGATTTCGGGCGGATACGCAGTATTTT. It codes for CASSVRFRADTQYF.

Only a few counts were recorded for this clonotype. This chain joins TRBV12-3 or TRBV12-4 and TRBJ2-1, with 9 bases matching TRBD2. V gave up 6 bases and J gave up 0 bases; unmatched junction bases: 6. The CDR3 is 16 amino acids. CDR3 sequence reads: CASSMSGRSSYNEQFF. CDR3 bases: TGTGCCAGCAGCATGAGCGGGAGGAGCTCCTACAATGAGCAGTTCTTC.

This clonotype has a count of ten or more. This chain links TRBV7-2 with TRBJ1-2, with D possibly matching TRBD1 (5 bases). CDR3 length equals 15 residues. Trimming took off 2 bases at V and 4 bases at J, with 14 bases between the two ends. The germline V gene encodes CDR1 SGHTA and CDR2 FQGNSA. The CDR3 DNA reads as TGTGCCAGCAGCTTAACTCTCGCCGGGGGCTATGGCTACACCTTC. Protein product: CASSLTLAGGYGYTF.

The chain joins TRBV19 to TRBJ2-1; 9 bases map to TRBD1. V dropped 11 bases and J dropped 6; count of bases not matched to a gene: 8. The CDR3 runs 13 residues. CDR1 and CDR2 (germline): LNHDA, SQIVND (reference sequence). The CDR3 sequence: CAASRDRVNEQFF. CDR3 bases: TGTGCCGCATCACGGGACAGGGTCAATGAGCAGTTCTTC.

The sample holds a few counts of this clonotype. The chain has TRBV28 and TRBJ2-7, with D unclear. This CDR3 comprises 13 residues. Trimming took 5 bases from V and 3 from J, leaving 11 bases between them. CDR1 MDHEN and CDR2 SYDVKM come from the germline V gene. The CDR3 DNA sequence: TGTGCCAGCAGTGCGTCAGAAGACTACGAGCAGTACTTC. It is translated as CASSASEDYEQYF.

The chain recombines TRBV20-1 with TRBJ2-1, with TRBD1 matching 10 bases. Germline V gene sequence: CDR1 DFQATT, CDR2 SNEGSKA (reference sequence). The V segment lost 3 bases and the J segment 6 bases; nucleotides outside the gene matches: 17. This CDR3 region has 18 residues. CDR3 region: CSASSPSLRQGAGNEQFF. The CDR3 nucleotides read TGCAGTGCTAGTTCCCCAAGTCTGAGACAGGGGGCTGGCAATGAGCAGTTCTTC.

This clonotype came up once. CDR3 DNA: TGTGCCAGCAGCTTGAGTTATGGGAGTCCCTACGAGCAGTACTTC. Translating gives CASSLSYGSPYEQYF. The gene calls are TRBV5-5 and TRBJ2-7; D may be TRBD2 (5 bases). This CDR3 is built from 15 residues. The V end lost 1 base, the J end lost 2 bases, and 13 bases lay between the germline ends. In germline, CDR1 is SGHKS, CDR2 YYEKEE (reference sequence).